These 25 T cell receptor beta chains originate from one sample sequenced in a study of T cell repertoires in cytomegalovirus infection. A single record per CDR3 protein comes from TCRdb applying MiXCR to the reads. The table has 300,000 or so distinct CDR3 sequences, roughly 25% seen once. What was sequenced was PBMCs. The receptors were gathered from a human donor in good health (CMV status not recorded). Some clones in this sample may be carry-over from other donors' samples.

V and J are TRBV28 and TRBJ1-5; D uncertain. The CDR3 is made up of 12 amino acids. V was shortened by 6 bases and J by 5 bases, with 8 bases between the two germline ends. Germline V CDR1 and CDR2: MDHEN, SYDVKM. The CDR3 here is CASSWPDQPQHF. CDR3 in DNA: TGTGCCAGCAGCTGGCCCGATCAGCCCCAGCATTTT. The whole variable domain, remainder taken from reference TRBV28 and TRBJ1-5, is DVKVTQSSRYLVKRTGEKVFLECVQDMDHENMFWYRQDPGLGLRLIYFSYDVKMKEKGDIPEGYSVSREKKERFSLILESASTNQTSMYLCASSWPDQPQHFGDGTRLSIL.

This clonotype was seen ten or more times. The chain combines TRBV6-4 with TRBJ2-2; D is perhaps TRBD1 (5 bases). Germline-derived CDR1 and CDR2 are MRHNA and SNTAGT. There are 14 residues in the CDR3. The V gene lost 0 bases and the J gene lost 3 bases, with 5 bases spanning the gap. The CDR3 sequence is CASSDSTDTGELFF. As DNA, the CDR3 is TGTGCCAGCAGTGACTCGACAGACACCGGGGAGCTGTTTTTT.

The gene calls are TRBV12-3 or TRBV12-4 and TRBJ2-3; D remains ambiguous. V dropped 1 base and J dropped 4 bases, with 9 bases sitting between them. The CDR3 spans 14 residues. The CDR3 sequence: CASSLDPPPDTQYF. The CDR3 region has the DNA TGTGCCAGCAGTTTAGATCCCCCTCCAGATACGCAGTATTTT.

A few counts support this clonotype. The chain carries TRBV11-2 and TRBJ1-3; D is unresolved. Trimming cost V 0 bases and J 4 bases, with 7 bases left between them. The germline V gene has CDR1 SGHAT and CDR2 FQNNGV. The CDR3 contains 14 residues. DNA for the CDR3: TGTGCCAGCAGCTTAGATCGTGCGGGAAACACCATATATTTT. This sequence encodes CASSLDRAGNTIYF.

The chain combines TRBV12-3 or TRBV12-4 with TRBJ2-2, with D hard to call. V was shortened by 6 bases and J by 0 bases, with 8 bases between the two germline ends. This CDR3 has 14 residues. The CDR3 is CASSPLPNTGELFF. The DNA for the CDR3 is TGTGCCAGCAGCCCCTTACCGAACACCGGGGAGCTGTTTTTT.

The rearrangement links TRBV28 to TRBJ1-6; maybe TRBD1 (6 bases). Trimming shortened V by 5 bases and J by 13 bases, and 12 bases separated the two germline ends. Germline values: CDR1 MDHEN, CDR2 SYDVKM. The CDR3 is 12 amino acids. The CDR3 DNA sequence: TGTGCCAGCAGTAGGGGGGTAGGGCCCCTCCACTTT. Its protein product is CASSRGVGPLHF.

V and J are TRBV12-3 or TRBV12-4 and TRBJ1-5, with D possibly TRBD1 on 5 matching bases. The V gene lost 6 bases and the J gene lost 6 bases, with 18 bases spanning the gap. The CDR3 length is 15 residues. DNA of the CDR3: TGTGCCAGCAGCCTCGGGGCTGGGCTGGGTCAGCCCCAGCATTTT. It specifies CASSLGAGLGQPQHF.

The V call is TRBV7-6, the J call TRBJ2-1, with 7 bases fitting TRBD2. V trimming: 10 bases; J trimming: 2 bases; junction bases outside the gene matches: 8. This CDR3 is 14 amino acids long. The germline V gene encodes CDR1 SGHVS and CDR2 FNYEAQ. The CDR3 protein is CATGTTETYNEQFF. CDR3 DNA: TGTGCCACCGGGACTACCGAGACCTACAATGAGCAGTTCTTC.

The V call is TRBV7-9, the J call TRBJ2-7; D may be TRBD2 (5 bases). Germline CDR1 SEHNR, CDR2 FQNEAQ (reference sequence). Trimming stripped 0 bases from V and 6 bases from J, with 15 bases between. The CDR3 is made up of 15 amino acids. Written as DNA, the CDR3 is TGTGCCAGCAGCTTAGCAGACGGGGTTATCATCGAGCAGTACTTC. This encodes CASSLADGVIIEQYF.

This sequence joins TRBV7-2 and TRBJ2-5; possibly TRBD1 for D (6 bases). CDR1 SGHTA and CDR2 FQGNSA come from the germline V gene. V lost 6 bases, J lost 7 bases, and 18 bases lay in between. The CDR3 totals 14 residues. CDR3 sequence: CASSAPDSPGTQYF. CDR3 bases: TGTGCCAGCAGTGCGCCGGACAGTCCCGGGACCCAGTACTTC.

This clonotype was detected ten times or more. The chain has TRBV28 and TRBJ1-5; D is uncertain. From germline, CDR1 is MDHEN and CDR2 SYDVKM. The V end lost 7 bases, the J end lost 6 bases, and 16 bases lay between the germline ends. The CDR3 is made up of 14 amino acids. CDR3 sequence reads: CASTLGAFGQPQHF. Here the CDR3 DNA reads TGTGCCAGCACCCTGGGCGCCTTTGGTCAGCCCCAGCATTTT.

This clonotype was seen at least ten times. The V and J genes are TRBV7-2 and TRBJ1-3, with TRBD1 matching over 7 bases. The V and J ends lost 5 bases and 3 bases, in that order; junction bases with no gene match: 10. This CDR3 is 16 amino acids long. Germline CDR1 SGHTA, CDR2 FQGNSA. The CDR3 loop reads CASSRQGQLGGNTIYF. DNA for the CDR3: TGTGCCAGCAGCAGACAGGGACAGCTGGGTGGAAACACCATATATTTT.

Only a few counts were recorded for this clonotype. The rearrangement links TRBV28 to TRBJ1-5; perhaps TRBD1 as D (6 bases). Germline V gene sequence: CDR1 MDHEN, CDR2 SYDVKM. The length of the CDR3 is 18 residues. Between the trimmed V and J ends, which lost 7 bases and 5 bases, there was a span of 27 bases. CDR3 sequence: CASTTQSYRRGVYQPQHF. In nucleotides, the CDR3 is TGTGCCAGCACCACACAATCTTATCGCAGGGGTGTTTATCAGCCCCAGCATTTT. Variable domain in full (rest from reference TRBV28 and TRBJ1-5): DVKVTQSSRYLVKRTGEKVFLECVQDMDHENMFWYRQDPGLGLRLIYFSYDVKMKEKGDIPEGYSVSREKKERFSLILESASTNQTSMYLCASTTQSYRRGVYQPQHFGDGTRLSIL.

Many counts were recorded for this clonotype. This sequence joins TRBV11-3 and TRBJ2-1, with 8 bases identical to TRBD1. The CDR3 runs 15 residues. V lost 6 bases and J lost 6; bases outside the gene matches: 10. The germline V gene has CDR1 SGHNT and CDR2 YENEEA. This CDR3 reads CASSWGQVWANEQFF. The CDR3, as DNA: TGTGCCAGCAGTTGGGGACAGGTTTGGGCCAATGAGCAGTTCTTC.

Written as DNA, the CDR3 is TGTGCCAGCAGCTGCGAGCAGGGGGAGGCTTACAATGAGCAGTTCTTC. Amino acids: CASSCEQGEAYNEQFF. The chain is built from TRBV7-4 and TRBJ2-1, with D perhaps matching TRBD1 (7 bases). V was cut by 4 bases and J by 4 bases, with 17 bases left in between. This CDR3 region has 16 residues. Germline-derived CDR1 and CDR2 are SGHVT and SQSDAQ.

In DNA form, the CDR3 reads TGCAGCGTTGAAGATCTGACATCCTACGAGCAGTACTTC. Amino acids: CSVEDLTSYEQYF. V gene TRBV29-1 combines with J gene TRBJ2-7; no clear D gene. Germline V gives CDR1 SQVTM, CDR2 ANQGSEA. V was trimmed by 0 bases and J by 1 base, leaving 7 bases between them. There are 13 residues in the CDR3.

J is TRBJ2-2 and V is TRBV14, with no clear D. With 8 bases removed from V and 2 bases from J, the gap between germline ends came to 9 bases. CDR1 and CDR2 (germline): SGHDN, FVKESK. CDR3 length: 13 amino acids. The CDR3 DNA is TGTGCCAGCGGGCGAGATAACACCGGGGAGCTGTTTTTT. Translating it yields CASGRDNTGELFF.

This clonotype was detected a few times. The chain employs TRBV10-2 and TRBJ1-1; D gene ambiguous. With 2 bases removed from V and 6 bases from J, the gap between germline ends came to 13 bases. Germline values: CDR1 WSHSY, CDR2 SAAADI. The CDR3 spans 14 residues. CDR3 bases: TGCGCCAGCAGTGAGAATAGGTACGGAGCTGAAGCTTTCTTT. This codes for CASSENRYGAEAFF.

The V gene is TRBV19, the J gene TRBJ1-1; no clear D. The germline V gene encodes CDR1 LNHDA and CDR2 SQIVND (reference sequence). There are 13 residues in the CDR3. V was trimmed by 4 bases and J by 3 bases, leaving 9 bases between them. The CDR3 spells CASSTLKDTEAFF. The CDR3 DNA follows: TGTGCCAGTAGTACCCTCAAGGACACTGAAGCTTTCTTT.

Written as DNA, the CDR3 is TGTGCCAGCAGCCTGAGCTCAGAACAGTACAGCTCCTACAATGAGCAGTTCTTC. Protein: CASSLSSEQYSSYNEQFF. This chain links TRBV9 with TRBJ2-1; D gene ambiguous. The CDR3 consists of 18 residues. The ends were cut back, 4 bases at V and 0 bases at J, with 20 bases in the middle. Germline CDR1 reads SGDLS; CDR2 reads YYNGEE.

This clonotype has at least ten counts. The chain uses TRBV7-2 and TRBJ2-1, with D possibly TRBD2 on 5 matching bases. V gave up 1 base and J gave up 2 bases, with 9 bases separating them. Germline CDR1 and CDR2: SGHTA and FQGNSA. This CDR3 has 15 residues. The CDR3 loop is CASSLDPAAYNEQFF. DNA of the CDR3: TGTGCCAGCAGCTTAGATCCAGCGGCCTACAATGAGCAGTTCTTC.

This chain uses TRBV6-2 or TRBV6-3 with TRBJ2-1, with a weak D call TRBD2 (6 bases). From germline, CDR1 is MNHEY and CDR2 SVGEGT. V was trimmed by 6 bases and J by 10 bases, leaving 10 bases between them. The CDR3 consists of 11 residues. The chain's CDR3 is CASRLAGEQFF. In DNA form, the CDR3 reads TGTGCCAGCAGACTAGCAGGCGAGCAGTTCTTC.

The CDR3 DNA reads as TGTGCCAGCAGTTACTCCCCTCCGACAGGAGGGGAGCACCAGCCCCAGCATTTT. As protein: CASSYSPPTGGEHQPQHF. The chain has TRBV6-2 or TRBV6-3 and TRBJ1-5; D may be TRBD1 (6 bases). This CDR3 spans 18 amino acids. V lost 0 bases, J lost 7 bases, and 22 bases lay in between. Germline V gene sequence: CDR1 MNHEY, CDR2 SVGEGT.

This clonotype was counted only a few times. This chain joins TRBV29-1 and TRBJ2-5, with 7 bases matching TRBD1. Per the germline V gene, CDR1 is SQVTM and CDR2 is ANQGSEA. The CDR3 contains 12 residues. Losses at the gene ends were 7 bases for V and 2 bases for J; bases not matched to a gene: 4. CDR3 DNA: TGCAGCGGGAGGACAGGACAAGAGACCCAGTACTTC. Translated, it gives CSGRTGQETQYF. Using reference TRBV29-1 and TRBJ2-5 for the parts outside the CDR3, the full variable domain is SAVISQKPSRDICQRGTSLTIQCQVDSQVTMMFWYRQQPGQSLTLIATANQGSEATYESGFVIDKFPISRPNLTFSTLTVSNMSPEDSSIYLCSGRTGQETQYFGPGTRLLVL.

Only a few counts were recorded for this clonotype. This sequence joins TRBV24-1 and TRBJ1-2; TRBD1 matches at 8 bases. This CDR3 has 17 residues. Germline trimming cut 4 bases from V and 8 bases from J; bases unmatched to any gene: 17. Germline V gene sequence: CDR1 KGHDR, CDR2 SFDVKD. CDR3 amino acids: CATSERSGGSSISGYTF. DNA of the CDR3: TGTGCCACCAGTGAACGATCAGGGGGCTCGTCGATCTCCGGCTACACCTTC.